This T cell receptor (beta chain) comes out of a study of cytomegalovirus exposure and HLA in healthy donors. Study overall: The same platform used for the 600 to 750 first-cohort repertoires was also used for the 90 to 150 validation repertoires, as a later analysis reported. Study-level points and caveats: Researchers counted around 180 TCR beta chains as cytomegalovirus-associated. Cytomegalovirus status was reportedly diagnosed by the classifier with high specificity and sensitivity.

Only in-frame clones appear in the TCRdb table, and some are missing; sequencing was by immunoSEQ multiplex PCR. Of under 70,000 clones detected, approximately 90% appear once; the ten largest clones hold over 1.5%. Trimming cost V 1 base and J 7 bases; bases outside gene matches: 14. The CDR3 loop spans 18 amino acids. The germline gives CDR1 KGHSH, CDR2 LQKENI. Only one count was recorded for this clone. Its antigen remains unidentified. It was the roughly 130-subject validation cohort, separate from the approximately 620-subject first cohort, to which the donors belonged. The sample was PBMCs. The chain uses TRBV18 and TRBJ2-1; 9 bases match TRBD1. The receptor comes from a woman aged 18 to 35 in good health and CMV-seronegative. CDR3 residues: CASSPLFLDRGSDNEQFF. For the CDR3, the DNA is TGTGCCAGCTCACCACTTTTTTTGGACAGGGGATCCGATAATGAGCAGTTCTTC. Full variable domain (missing parts from reference TRBV18 and TRBJ2-1): NAGVMQNPRHLVRRRGQEARLRCSPMKGHSHVYWYRQLPEEGLKFMVYLQKENIIDESGMPKERFSAEFPKEGPSILRIQQVVRGDSAAYFCASSPLFLDRGSDNEQFFGPGTRLTVL.